The text below deals with one T cell receptor beta chain. These data come from a study of blood T cell repertoires in COVID-19. Overall study context: Sources were T cells, B-cell-depleted T cells, or PBMCs; the material itself was cDNA or gDNA.

This CDR3 is built from 13 residues. V lost 3 bases and J 8 bases, leaving 11 bases between the germline ends. Original analysis: Estimation of nucleated cell counts was performed using reference gene primer amplification. Libraries were prepared by immunoSEQ multiplex PCR; TCRdb keeps only in-frame clonotypes and omits some of them. V and J calls and clone size are those listed in that table; D and trimming were worked out from the DNA. The sample includes 450,000 or so clones, about nine tenths of them seen just once. Sequenced input: peripheral blood. This TCR came from a woman in her forties with COVID-19, enrolled during active disease. This chain links TRBV12-3 or TRBV12-4 with TRBJ1-5, with D uncertain. The CDR3 reads CASSLLPGEPQHF. The CDR3 DNA sequence: TGTGCCAGCAGTTTGCTCCCGGGAGAGCCCCAGCATTTT.